This T cell receptor (beta chain) was sequenced during a study of identical twins. Points from the study as a whole: Cord blood beta clonotypes that were abundant carried fewer insertions, and memory repertoires showed no such trend. For monozygotic twins, models underestimated out-of-frame TCR alpha sharing.

This clonotype came up many times. The antigen remains unidentified. Germline V lookup: CDR1 MNHEY, CDR2 SVGAGI. V was pared by 0 bases and J by 0 bases, with 8 bases of the junction left unmatched. The CDR3 is made up of 18 amino acids. TCRdb reanalysed the 5' RACE reads using MiXCR and keeps one entry per CDR3 protein. The sample yields roughly 700,000 distinct CDR3 sequences, over 8.5% seen once. These same records also appear under a second study, on yellow fever vaccine responses in identical twins. That investigation notes: Convergence reportedly seemed to mark part of the twins' vaccine T cell response, with personalization marking the rest.

The rearrangement uses TRBV6-5 and TRBJ2-1; 7 bases are a match to TRBD2. Sequences were obtained from PBMCs. This TCR was recovered from a woman in her late teens or twenties in good health. The CDR3 nucleotides read TGTGCCAGCAGTTACTCGATTAAGCGGGGCAGCTCCTACAATGAGCAGTTCTTC. It specifies CASSYSIKRGSSYNEQFF.